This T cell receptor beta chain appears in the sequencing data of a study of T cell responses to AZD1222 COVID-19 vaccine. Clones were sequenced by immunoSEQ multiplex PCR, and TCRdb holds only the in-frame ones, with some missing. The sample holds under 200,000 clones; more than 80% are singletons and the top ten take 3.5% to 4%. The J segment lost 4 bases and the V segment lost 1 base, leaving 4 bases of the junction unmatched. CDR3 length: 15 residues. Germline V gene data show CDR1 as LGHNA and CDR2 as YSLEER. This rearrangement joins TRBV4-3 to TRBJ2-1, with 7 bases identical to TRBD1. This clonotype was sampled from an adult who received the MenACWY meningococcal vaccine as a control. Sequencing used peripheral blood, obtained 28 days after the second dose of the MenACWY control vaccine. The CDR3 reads CASSQVYRGYNEQFF. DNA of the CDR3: TGCGCCAGCAGCCAAGTCTACAGGGGATACAATGAGCAGTTCTTC.